This TCR beta chain was obtained from a study of blood T cell repertoires in COVID-19. Study overall: The origin of the acute and convalescent COVID-19 samples was the United States, Italy and Spain. Sample material is recorded as cDNA or gDNA derived from T cells, B-cell-depleted T cells, or PBMCs.

From germline, CDR1 is GTSNPN and CDR2 SVGIG (reference sequence). CDR3 length: 15 amino acids. The germline V and J ends were trimmed by 0 bases and 7 bases, with 18 bases remaining between them. In the source study's methods: Amplification of reference gene primers was used by the study to estimate nucleated cell counts. The repertoire was sequenced with immunoSEQ multiplex PCR; TCRdb's copy has only in-frame clones and lacks some. Clone size and V and J calls were adopted from that table, with D and trimming inferred from the DNA. The table lists some 190,000 clones, 85% to 90% of them singletons. Followed over time, Seattle patients had been enrolled while infection was active.

The chain carries TRBV30 and TRBJ1-2; possibly TRBD1 for D (6 bases). Sequences were obtained from peripheral blood. The origin of this receptor is a person aged 70 to 85 with COVID-19, enrolled during active disease. The CDR3 protein is CAWSVVRGGSSGYTF. CDR3 sequence (DNA): TGTGCCTGGAGTGTTGTCAGGGGCGGATCTAGTGGCTACACCTTC.